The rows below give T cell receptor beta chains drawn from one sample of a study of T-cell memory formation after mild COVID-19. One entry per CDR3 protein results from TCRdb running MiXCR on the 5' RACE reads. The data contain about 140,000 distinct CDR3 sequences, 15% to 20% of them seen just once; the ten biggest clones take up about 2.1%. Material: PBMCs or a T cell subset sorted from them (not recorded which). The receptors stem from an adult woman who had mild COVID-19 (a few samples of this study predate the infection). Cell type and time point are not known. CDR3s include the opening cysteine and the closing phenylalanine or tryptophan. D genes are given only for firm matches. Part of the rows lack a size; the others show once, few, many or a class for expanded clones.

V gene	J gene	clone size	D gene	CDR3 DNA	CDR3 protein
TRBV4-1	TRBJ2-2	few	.	TGCGCCAGCAGCCGCAGATTTATGTCCGGGGAGCTGTTTTTT	CASSRRFMSGELFF
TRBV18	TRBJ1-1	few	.	TGTGCCAGCTCACCGACAGCTAACACTGAAGCTTTCTTT	CASSPTANTEAFF
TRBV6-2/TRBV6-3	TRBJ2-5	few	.	TGTGCCAGCAGTTATGGTACAGAGACCCAGTACTTC	CASSYGTETQYF
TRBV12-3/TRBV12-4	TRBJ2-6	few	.	TGTGCCAGCAGTTCGTCCCTATTTGGGGCCAACGTCCTGACTTTC	CASSSSLFGANVLTF
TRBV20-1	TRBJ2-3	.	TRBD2	TGCAGTGCTAGGATACTAGCGGGAGATACGCAGTATTTT	CSARILAGDTQYF
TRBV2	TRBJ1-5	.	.	TGTGCCAGCAGAGGAAACAATCAGCCCCAGCATTTT	CASRGNNQPQHF
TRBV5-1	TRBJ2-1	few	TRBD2	TGCGCCAGCAGCAGATCTAGCGGGGGGACCTACAATGAGCAGTTCTTC	CASSRSSGGTYNEQFF
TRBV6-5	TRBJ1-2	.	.	TGTGCCAGCAGTCCGGGACACATTTATGGCTACACCTTC	CASSPGHIYGYTF
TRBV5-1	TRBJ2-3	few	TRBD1	TGCGCCAGCAGCTCACAGGGGGCCGGCCCAGATACGCAGTATTTT	CASSSQGAGPDTQYF
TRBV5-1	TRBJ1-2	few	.	TGCGCCAGCAGCTTGGAGGCGACATTGTATGGCTACACCTTC	CASSLEATLYGYTF
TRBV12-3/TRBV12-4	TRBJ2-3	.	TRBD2	TGTGCCAGCAGTTCAAGTACTAGCGGGAGAACAGATACGCAGTATTTT	CASSSSTSGRTDTQYF
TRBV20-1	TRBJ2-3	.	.	TGCAGTGCTTGGAACCGGGACACAGGCACAGATACGCAGTATTTT	CSAWNRDTGTDTQYF
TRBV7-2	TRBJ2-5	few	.	TGTGCCAGCAGCTTGTACAGGGCCCAAGAGACCCAGTACTTC	CASSLYRAQETQYF
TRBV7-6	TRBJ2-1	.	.	TGTGCCAGCAGCACGGGGGTTACTGAGCAGTTCTTC	CASSTGVTEQFF
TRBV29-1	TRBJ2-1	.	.	TGCAGCGTTGAATCCGGGACCCTGGGTTTTGAGCAGTTCTTC	CSVESGTLGFEQFF
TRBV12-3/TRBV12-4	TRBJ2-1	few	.	TGTGCCAGCAGGGAACAGGGAAGCACCTACAATGAGCAGTTCTTC	CASREQGSTYNEQFF
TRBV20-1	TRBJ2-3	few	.	TGCGGGGCGACCGGGGGTACGAAATCAAGCACAGATACGCAGTATTTT	CGATGGTKSSTDTQYF
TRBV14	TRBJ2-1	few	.	TGTGCCAGCAGCCAAGATCGCAGGAATGAGCAGTTCTTC	CASSQDRRNEQFF
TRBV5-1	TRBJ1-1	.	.	TGCGCCAGCAGCTTGGTCCCCCAGGGAAGAACTGAAGCTTTCTTT	CASSLVPQGRTEAFF
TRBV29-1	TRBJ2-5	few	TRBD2	TGCAGCGGGGGGAGGGAGATTACTAGTCCCCAAGAGACCCAGTACTTC	CSGGREITSPQETQYF
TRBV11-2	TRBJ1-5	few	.	TGTGCCAGCAGCCAAAATAATCAGCCCCAGCATTTT	CASSQNNQPQHF
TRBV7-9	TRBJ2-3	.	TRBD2	TGTGCCAGCAGCTTAAGCGGGCTAGCGGGGTTTTCTATGAGCACAGATACGCAGTATTTT	CASSLSGLAGFSMSTDTQYF
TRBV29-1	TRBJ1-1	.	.	TGCAGCGTTGATGGCAGCCCGATTATGGGCACTGAAGCTTTCTTT	CSVDGSPIMGTEAFF
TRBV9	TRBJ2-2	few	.	TGTGCCAGCAGTGCTAGGGGAGGCGGGGAGCTGTTTTTT	CASSARGGGELFF
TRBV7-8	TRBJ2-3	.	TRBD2	TGTGCCAGCAGCCCATACCATCGAGCGGGAACTAGCACAGATACGCAGTATTTT	CASSPYHRAGTSTDTQYF